The T cell receptor (beta chain) under discussion was sequenced for a study of T cells in women clearing cervical HPV infection. Study context: No precancer developed; the control's incident HPV16 infection cleared within 12 months. For cases, blood was sampled a median roughly 150 days after lesion detection, interquartile range about 90 to 230 days. The study's findings and limits: It is unknown whether associations predate infection; no effector/memory or HPV-specific sorting.

Trimming removed 7 bases at V and 3 bases at J, with 14 bases between. The length of the CDR3 is 14 residues. Germline CDR1 reads LNHDA; CDR2 reads SQIVND (reference sequence). As regards this clone: Its target is not known. Coverage ceases 3 residues before the CDR3 finishes, and the germline J gene fills in the end.

Only in-frame clones appear in the TCRdb table, and some are missing; sequencing was by immunoSEQ multiplex PCR. This sample contains about 24,000 clones. Source material: blood buffy coat. The V call is TRBV19, the J call TRBJ2-3; perhaps D is TRBD1 or TRBD2 (5 bases each). This receptor was obtained from a woman between 18 and 69 years old with a cervical HPV16 infection that either progressed to CIN3+ or cleared (not recorded which). The CDR3 sequence is CASTRGATTDTQYF. The DNA read from the CDR3 is TGTGCCAGTACGAGAGGGGCTACAACAGATACG. Full variable domain (remainder filled in from reference TRBV19 and TRBJ2-3): DGGITQSPKYLFRKEGQNVTLSCEQNLNHDAMYWYRQDPGQGLRLIYYSQIVNDFQKGDIAEGYSVSREKKESFPLTVTSAQKNPTAFYLCASTRGATTDTQYFGPGTRLTVL.